A single sample gave rise to the 17 T cell receptor beta chains below, sequenced in a study of CD8 T cells in Susac syndrome (dated by TCRdb to between 2018 and 2020). The library was made by the immunoSEQ multiplex PCR assay. RNA was extracted using the RNeasy kit, and about 0.5 to 1 ug of the RNA was reverse transcribed with random hexamers. The public reads were reprocessed in TCRdb via fastp at Q25 and MiXCR, keeping in-frame beta chains. Identical CDR3 protein sequences are pooled into one entry, listed with their most common genes and DNA. A total of approximately 200,000 distinct CDR3 sequences appear in this sample, around 90% of them only once. Jointly, the top ten make up roughly 0.13% of the sample. Sequencing was carried out using CD8+ T cells from PBMCs. These receptors were taken from a human donor with multiple sclerosis.

The rearrangement links TRBV29-1 to TRBJ2-5, with TRBD2 identical over 9 bases. Germline V gene lookup returns CDR1 SQVTM and CDR2 ANQGSEA. V shed 0 bases and J 5 bases; nucleotides not matched to a gene: 10. The CDR3 covers 16 residues. DNA of the CDR3: TGCAGCGTTGAAGATTCAGGCGGGGGGGGCAAGGAGACCCAGTACTTC. Translation gives CSVEDSGGGGKETQYF. Full variable domain (missing parts from reference TRBV29-1 and TRBJ2-5): SAVISQKPSRDICQRGTSLTIQCQVDSQVTMMFWYRQQPGQSLTLIATANQGSEATYESGFVIDKFPISRPNLTFSTLTVSNMSPEDSSIYLCSVEDSGGGGKETQYFGPGTRLLVL.

The V and J genes are TRBV6-2 or TRBV6-3 and TRBJ2-5, with a weak D call TRBD2 (5 bases). The germline V gene encodes CDR1 MNHEY and CDR2 SVGEGT. V lost 2 bases, J lost 5 bases, and 15 bases lay in between. This CDR3 contains 15 residues. DNA for the CDR3: TGTGCCAGCAGTTACGGTGCAGTGAGAGGGGAGACCCAGTACTTC. Amino acids: CASSYGAVRGETQYF.

The rearrangement uses TRBV19 and TRBJ1-2; D ambiguous. V was trimmed by 6 bases and J by 4 bases, leaving 3 bases between them. The CDR3 extends over 10 amino acids. Germline V CDR1 and CDR2: LNHDA, SQIVND (reference sequence). As DNA, the CDR3 is TGTGCCAGTAGCTCCTATGGCTACACCTTC. Translated: CASSSYGYTF.

The rearrangement joins TRBV7-6 to TRBJ1-4; no clear D. Germline CDR1 and CDR2: SGHVS and FNYEAQ. The germline V and J ends were trimmed by 1 base and 5 bases, with 11 bases remaining between them. The CDR3 loop spans 15 amino acids. The CDR3 DNA follows: TGTGCCAGCAGCTTAGGCAGGCTCGACAATGAAAAACTGTTTTTT. It is translated as CASSLGRLDNEKLFF.

This rearrangement joins TRBV27 to TRBJ2-5, with 9 bases matching TRBD1. Losses at the gene ends were 2 bases for V and 4 bases for J; bases not matched to a gene: 11. Germline CDR1 reads MNHEY; CDR2 reads SMNVEV (reference sequence). The CDR3 runs to 17 residues. DNA for the CDR3: TGTGCCAGCAGTTTAGGGAGGGGACAGGGATATGGAGAGACCCAGTACTTC. Translating it yields CASSLGRGQGYGETQYF.

The chain is built from TRBV5-4 and TRBJ1-1, with TRBD1 matching over 7 bases. This CDR3 has 14 residues. Germline assignment: CDR1 SGHNT and CDR2 YYREEE (reference sequence). The J segment lost 1 base and the V segment lost 4 bases, leaving 4 bases of the junction unmatched. CDR3 coding DNA: TGTGCCAGCAGCCCGGGACAGTCGAACACTGAAGCTTTCTTT. Translating it yields CASSPGQSNTEAFF.

This chain links TRBV19 with TRBJ1-2; tentatively, D is TRBD1 (5 bases). V was trimmed by 6 bases and J by 6 bases, leaving 8 bases between them. This CDR3 is built from 11 residues. Germline values: CDR1 LNHDA, CDR2 SQIVND (reference sequence). CDR3 coding DNA: TGTGCCAGTAGCACCAGGGATGGCTACACCTTC. Translating it yields CASSTRDGYTF.

The V and J genes are TRBV6-2 or TRBV6-3 and TRBJ1-2; possibly TRBD1 for D (6 bases). Germline-derived CDR1 and CDR2 are MNHEY and SVGEGT. The CDR3 sequence is 15 residues long. V lost 8 bases to trimming and J lost 1 base, with 17 bases between them. The CDR3 DNA follows: TGTGCCAGCGATGAAGGGGGAAATGATAACTATGGCTACACCTTC. This codes for CASDEGGNDNYGYTF.

The CDR3 here is CASSLPVNEKLFF. The CDR3 DNA is TGTGCCAGCAGCTTGCCCGTTAATGAAAAACTGTTTTTT. The chain links TRBV7-8 to TRBJ1-4; D gene uncertain. Trimming removed 3 bases at V and 4 bases at J, with 6 bases between. Germline CDR1 reads SGHVS; CDR2 reads FQNEAQ. The CDR3 length is 13 residues.

This clonotype was seen once. The chain couples TRBV7-3 to TRBJ2-2; D might be TRBD2 (5 bases). Germline V gives CDR1 SGHTA, CDR2 FQGTGA. The V gene lost 0 bases and the J gene lost 7 bases, with 9 bases spanning the gap. The CDR3 is 14 residues long. The chain's CDR3 is CASSLTLAGGELFF. CDR3 in DNA: TGTGCCAGCAGCTTAACCCTAGCTGGCGGGGAGCTGTTTTTT.

The chain joins TRBV4-1 to TRBJ1-6; 7 bases are a match to TRBD1. Germline assignment: CDR1 MGHRA and CDR2 YSYEKL. The junction had 6 bases not matched to a gene; V was cut back by 5 bases and J by 5 bases. The CDR3 totals 15 residues. CDR3 in amino acids: CASSYDRADNSPLHF. The CDR3, as DNA: TGCGCCAGCAGCTACGACAGGGCCGATAATTCACCCCTCCACTTT.

The chain combines TRBV27 with TRBJ1-5; 8 positions agree with TRBD1. In germline, CDR1 is MNHEY, CDR2 SMNVEV (reference sequence). The CDR3 consists of 15 residues. V lost 5 bases and J lost 4; bases outside the gene matches: 7. CDR3 residues: CASSISRGQNQPQHF. For the CDR3, the DNA is TGTGCCAGCAGTATCTCCAGGGGGCAAAATCAGCCCCAGCATTTT.

This chain joins TRBV13 and TRBJ2-1, with 9 bases identical to TRBD2. The CDR3 loop spans 17 amino acids. The junction had 4 bases not matched to a gene; V was cut back by 0 bases and J by 1 base. Germline V lookup: CDR1 PRHDT, CDR2 FYEKMQ (reference sequence). This CDR3 reads CASSLGRLAESYNEQFF. CDR3 nucleotide sequence: TGTGCCAGCAGCTTAGGCCGACTAGCGGAGTCCTACAATGAGCAGTTCTTC.

This chain joins TRBV6-1 and TRBJ1-6; D gene ambiguous. V gave up 10 bases and J gave up 2 bases, with 21 bases separating them. The CDR3 consists of 17 residues. Per germline, CDR1 MNHNS and CDR2 SASEGT. The DNA of the CDR3 is TGTGCCACAAATTCCGGGTTCATCGGGGCCTATAATTCACCCCTCCACTTT. It yields the protein CATNSGFIGAYNSPLHF.

The CDR3 here is CASSPTSGNTDTQYF. The CDR3 bases are TGTGCCAGCAGCCCGACTAGCGGGAACACAGATACGCAGTATTTT. V is TRBV7-9 and J is TRBJ2-3; TRBD2 aligns across 11 bases. The CDR3 length is 15 residues. V lost 5 bases and J lost 2; bases outside the gene matches: 3. Germline V lookup: CDR1 SEHNR, CDR2 FQNEAQ (reference sequence). Complete variable domain (other parts from reference TRBV7-9 and TRBJ2-3): DTGVSQNPRHKITKRGQNVTFRCDPISEHNRLYWYRQTLGQGPEFLTYFQNEAQLEKSRLLSDRFSAERPKGSFSTLEIQRTEQGDSAMYLCASSPTSGNTDTQYFGPGTRLTVL.

This rearrangement joins TRBV25-1 to TRBJ2-1; TRBD1 aligns across 11 bases. Trimming removed 3 bases from V and 5 bases from J; junction bases left unmatched: 12. The CDR3 loop spans 18 amino acids. Germline V gene lookup returns CDR1 MGHDK and CDR2 SYGVNS. The CDR3: CASSDHLPGQGVDNEQFF. The CDR3 DNA reads TGTGCCAGCAGTGATCATCTCCCGGGACAGGGGGTGGACAATGAGCAGTTCTTC.

This clonotype was seen once. The chain carries TRBV4-2 and TRBJ2-7; 7 positions agree with TRBD2. V shed 6 bases, J shed 4 bases, and the junction held 6 bases outside the gene matches. The length of the CDR3 is 13 residues. CDR1 is LGHNA and CDR2 is YNFKEQ in the germline V gene. The DNA of the CDR3 is TGTGCCAGCAGTCCGAACGGGGGGTACGAGCAGTACTTC. Amino acids: CASSPNGGYEQYF.